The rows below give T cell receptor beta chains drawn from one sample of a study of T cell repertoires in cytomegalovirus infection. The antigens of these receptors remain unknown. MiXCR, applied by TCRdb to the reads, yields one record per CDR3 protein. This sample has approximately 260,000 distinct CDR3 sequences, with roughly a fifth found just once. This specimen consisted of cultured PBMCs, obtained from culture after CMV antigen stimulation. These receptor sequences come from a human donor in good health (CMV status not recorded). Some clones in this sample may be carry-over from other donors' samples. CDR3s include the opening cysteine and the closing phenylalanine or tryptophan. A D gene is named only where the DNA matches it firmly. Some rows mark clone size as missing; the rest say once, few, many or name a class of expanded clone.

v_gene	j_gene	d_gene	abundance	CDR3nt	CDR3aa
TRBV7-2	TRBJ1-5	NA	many	TGTGCCAGCAGCTTAGCCAATAGCAATCAGCCCCAGCATTTT	CASSLANSNQPQHF
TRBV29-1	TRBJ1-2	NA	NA	TGCAGCGTTGAAGATCATGCAGGGAGCTACACCTTC	CSVEDHAGSYTF
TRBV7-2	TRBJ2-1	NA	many	TGTGCCAGCAGCACGGGGGGCATGCAGTTCTTC	CASSTGGMQFF
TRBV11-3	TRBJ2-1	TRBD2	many	TGTGCCAGCAGCTCCACTAGCGGGAGAAGGAGTGAGCAGTTCTTC	CASSSTSGRRSEQFF
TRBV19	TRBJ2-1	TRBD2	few	TGTGCCAGTAGTATAAGGCTAGCGGGAGGCCTCTCCTACAATGAGCAGTTCTTC	CASSIRLAGGLSYNEQFF
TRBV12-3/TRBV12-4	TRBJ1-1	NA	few	TGTGCCAGCAGAAGAACCACCGGGTGGGTGAACACTGAAGCTTTCTTT	CASRRTTGWVNTEAFF
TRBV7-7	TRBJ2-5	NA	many	TGTGCTAGCAGCGACGGGAGAAGAGAGACCCAGTACTTC	CASSDGRRETQYF
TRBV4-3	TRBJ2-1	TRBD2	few	TGCGCCAGCAGCCAGTCCCTGGCGAGCGGGGGAAGAAATGAGCAGTTCTTC	CASSQSLASGGRNEQFF
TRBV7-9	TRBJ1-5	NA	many	TGTGCCAGCAGCTTAGGTGGGGGCTGGCAGCCCCAGCATTTT	CASSLGGGWQPQHF
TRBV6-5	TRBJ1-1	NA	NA	TGTGCCAGCAGCTCCGACCAAACAAACGGAGCTTTCTTT	CASSSDQTNGAFF
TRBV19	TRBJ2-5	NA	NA	TGTGCCACCAGAGGACGGGGCCCCCAGCGGGAGACCCAGTACTTC	CATRGRGPQRETQYF